This TCR beta chain is from a study of cytomegalovirus exposure and HLA in healthy donors. The study, taken as a whole, reports: For most TCR sequences rarity was the rule, although some public TCRs occurred in many donors. Segments of the TCR beta V type were, in most cases, productive about 90% or about 30% of the time in an earlier analysis.

CDR3 length: 15 amino acids. Germline loops: CDR1 SGHTA, CDR2 FQGNSA. V shed 4 bases and J shed 4 bases, with 15 bases lying between them. This clone was found a few times. Its antigen remains unidentified. Amplification used 60 Vbeta primers and 13 Jbeta primers. Assay: immunoSEQ multiplex PCR; the TCRdb copy retains only in-frame clones and omits some. The repertoire consists of roughly 150,000 clones, with roughly 70% occurring once and the leading ten covering about 10%. Sample: PBMCs. The receptor comes from a man aged 25-45 years in good health and CMV-seropositive. This chain connects TRBV7-2 to TRBJ2-3, with D possibly TRBD2 on 6 matching bases. Here the CDR3 DNA reads TGTGCCAGCAGCTCGGGACTCGCCAGGCCAGATACGCAGTATTTT. Its translation is CASSSGLARPDTQYF.